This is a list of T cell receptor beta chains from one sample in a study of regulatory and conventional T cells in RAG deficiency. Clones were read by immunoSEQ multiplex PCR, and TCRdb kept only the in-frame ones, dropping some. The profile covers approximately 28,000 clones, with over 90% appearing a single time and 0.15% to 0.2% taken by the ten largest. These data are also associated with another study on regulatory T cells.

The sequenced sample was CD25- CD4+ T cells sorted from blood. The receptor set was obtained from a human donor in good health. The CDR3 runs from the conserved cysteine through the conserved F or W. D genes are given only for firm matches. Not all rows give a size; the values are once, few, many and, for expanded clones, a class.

CDR3 DNA: TGTGCCAGCCATCCCCCGGGAGGTTTCACTGAAGCTTTCTTT
CDR3 protein: CASHPPGGFTEAFF
D gene: -
clone size: -
V gene: TRBV28
J gene: TRBJ1-1

CDR3 DNA: TGTGCCAGCAGCAGGGGGACGGAGAATTCACCCCTCCACTTT
CDR3 protein: CASSRGTENSPLHF
D gene: -
clone size: -
V gene: TRBV7-2
J gene: TRBJ1-6

CDR3 DNA: TGTGCCAGCAGCTCGAACAGGGGTACTAATGAAAAACTGTTTTTT
CDR3 protein: CASSSNRGTNEKLFF
D gene: TRBD1
clone size: -
V gene: TRBV7-6
J gene: TRBJ1-4

CDR3 DNA: TGTGCCACCAGCAGACTTAAAGACAGACGGGCAGGCACTGAAGCTTTCTTT
CDR3 protein: CATSRLKDRRAGTEAFF
D gene: -
clone size: -
V gene: TRBV15
J gene: TRBJ1-1

CDR3 DNA: TGTGCCAGCAGTAGACCGGGACTAGCGGGGGGGAACTCTGGGGCCAACGTCCTGACTTTC
CDR3 protein: CASSRPGLAGGNSGANVLTF
D gene: TRBD2
clone size: -
V gene: TRBV28
J gene: TRBJ2-6

CDR3 DNA: TGCAGTGCCTGGGCGAACACTGAAGCTTTCTTT
CDR3 protein: CSAWANTEAFF
D gene: -
clone size: once
V gene: TRBV20-1
J gene: TRBJ1-1

CDR3 DNA: TGTGCCAGCAGCTTAAGAGCAAGCACAGATACGCAGTATTTT
CDR3 protein: CASSLRASTDTQYF
D gene: -
clone size: -
V gene: TRBV7-3
J gene: TRBJ2-3

CDR3 DNA: TGTGCCAGTAGTGATCCGGGCAGGGGATACGGCTACACCTTC
CDR3 protein: CASSDPGRGYGYTF
D gene: -
clone size: -
V gene: TRBV19
J gene: TRBJ1-2

CDR3 DNA: TGTGCCAGCAGCTTAGGACTTCACAGTCACGGACAGAACTATGGCTACACCTTC
CDR3 protein: CASSLGLHSHGQNYGYTF
D gene: -
clone size: -
V gene: TRBV7-8
J gene: TRBJ1-2

CDR3 DNA: TGTGCCATCAGTTCAACAGGGGCCAACTATGGCTACACCTTC
CDR3 protein: CAISSTGANYGYTF
D gene: TRBD1
clone size: -
V gene: TRBV10-3
J gene: TRBJ1-2

CDR3 DNA: TGTGCCAGCAGTGAAGCCGGGATAGAGACCCAGTACTTC
CDR3 protein: CASSEAGIETQYF
D gene: -
clone size: -
V gene: TRBV2
J gene: TRBJ2-5

CDR3 DNA: TGCGCCAGCAGCCAAATAGCGGGGACCTCGGGGAGGGATACGCAGTATTTT
CDR3 protein: CASSQIAGTSGRDTQYF
D gene: TRBD2
clone size: -
V gene: TRBV4-1
J gene: TRBJ2-3

CDR3 DNA: TGTGCCAGCAGCCAACAATACCGGGACAGGGGATACAATGAGCAGTTCTTC
CDR3 protein: CASSQQYRDRGYNEQFF
D gene: TRBD1
clone size: -
V gene: TRBV14
J gene: TRBJ2-1

CDR3 DNA: TGTGCCAGCAGTTACTCCGGCGGCCGGCGGTATGGCTACACCTTC
CDR3 protein: CASSYSGGRRYGYTF
D gene: -
clone size: -
V gene: TRBV6-5
J gene: TRBJ1-2

CDR3 DNA: TGTGCCAGCAGTTACGGGAGCTATGGCTACACCTTC
CDR3 protein: CASSYGSYGYTF
D gene: -
clone size: -
V gene: TRBV6-5
J gene: TRBJ1-2

CDR3 DNA: TGTGCCAGCAGCCGGCCCGGGCCGGGAGGGAACACTGAAGCTTTCTTT
CDR3 protein: CASSRPGPGGNTEAFF
D gene: -
clone size: -
V gene: TRBV5-6
J gene: TRBJ1-1

CDR3 DNA: TGCGCCAGCAGCTTCAGGGGGCCCAGTGAAAAACTGTTTTTT
CDR3 protein: CASSFRGPSEKLFF
D gene: TRBD1
clone size: -
V gene: TRBV5-1
J gene: TRBJ1-4

CDR3 DNA: TGTGCCAGCAGCCAAGCTGGGGGGGCAGACCAGTTCTTC
CDR3 protein: CASSQAGGADQFF
D gene: -
clone size: -
V gene: TRBV7-6
J gene: TRBJ2-1

CDR3 DNA: TGTGCCAGCAGGCACACCTACGAGCAGTACTTC
CDR3 protein: CASRHTYEQYF
D gene: -
clone size: -
V gene: TRBV6-5
J gene: TRBJ2-7

CDR3 DNA: TGCAGCGCCGGGGGGACCGGCCACTACAATGAGCAGTTCTTC
CDR3 protein: CSAGGTGHYNEQFF
D gene: TRBD2
clone size: -
V gene: TRBV29-1
J gene: TRBJ2-1

CDR3 DNA: TGTGCCAGCAGCACACAGGGTAGTCAGCCCCAGCATTTT
CDR3 protein: CASSTQGSQPQHF
D gene: -
clone size: -
V gene: TRBV7-2
J gene: TRBJ1-5

CDR3 DNA: TGTGCCAGCACCAGGACAGGGTCCACTGAAGCTTTCTTT
CDR3 protein: CASTRTGSTEAFF
D gene: TRBD1
clone size: -
V gene: TRBV6-5
J gene: TRBJ1-1

CDR3 DNA: TGTGCCAGCAGCTTAGGCCGGGACAGGGGGCGCAACACTGAAGCTTTCTTT
CDR3 protein: CASSLGRDRGRNTEAFF
D gene: TRBD1
clone size: -
V gene: TRBV11-2
J gene: TRBJ1-1

CDR3 DNA: TGTGCCAGCAGTGAAAAGGGGGCGCGTTTATGGGGCTATGGCTACACCTTC
CDR3 protein: CASSEKGARLWGYGYTF
D gene: TRBD1
clone size: -
V gene: TRBV6-1
J gene: TRBJ1-2

CDR3 DNA: TGTGCCAGCTCCCCCCGCGGTGGTAAGCGGGAGACCCAGTACTTC
CDR3 protein: CASSPRGGKRETQYF
D gene: -
clone size: -
V gene: TRBV18
J gene: TRBJ2-5